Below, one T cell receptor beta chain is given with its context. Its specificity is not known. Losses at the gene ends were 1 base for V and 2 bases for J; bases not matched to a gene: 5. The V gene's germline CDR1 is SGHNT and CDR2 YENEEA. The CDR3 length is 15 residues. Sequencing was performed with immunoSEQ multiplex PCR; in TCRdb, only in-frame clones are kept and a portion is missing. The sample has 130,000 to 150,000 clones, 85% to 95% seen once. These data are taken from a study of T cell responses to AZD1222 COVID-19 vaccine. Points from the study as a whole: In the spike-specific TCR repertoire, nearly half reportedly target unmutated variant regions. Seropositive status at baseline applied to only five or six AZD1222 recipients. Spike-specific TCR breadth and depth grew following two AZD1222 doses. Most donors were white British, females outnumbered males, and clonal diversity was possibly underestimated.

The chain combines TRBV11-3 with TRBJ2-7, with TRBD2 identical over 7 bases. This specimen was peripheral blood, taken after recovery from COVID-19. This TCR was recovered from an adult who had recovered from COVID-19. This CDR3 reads CASSLGEGSAYEQYF. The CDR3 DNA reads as TGTGCCAGCAGCTTAGGGGAGGGATCAGCCTACGAGCAGTACTTC.